This T cell receptor beta chain was observed in a study of early T cells in non-severe SARS-CoV-2 infection. In the study overall: It was bulk RNA from unsorted whole blood that was sequenced, and the chains were unpaired. Study-level results: Anti-spike CD8 responses were favored by VDJdb matching, which missed private and CD4 specificities.

This clonotype was seen more than once but under ten times. The target antigen is unknown. Attached unique molecular identifiers marked individual cDNA molecules. TCRdb reanalysed the 5' RACE reads using MiXCR and keeps one entry per CDR3 protein. The sample lists about 59,000 distinct CDR3 sequences, approximately 12% seen once, with about 1.4% in the top ten. The CDR3 loop spans 13 amino acids. V gave up 3 bases and J gave up 6 bases, with 9 bases separating them. The germline V gene has CDR1 SNHLY and CDR2 FYNNEI. V gene TRBV2 combines with J gene TRBJ1-5; D is perhaps TRBD1 (5 bases). This TCR was recovered from an adult who was a healthcare worker with PCR-confirmed SARS-CoV-2 infection or an uninfected control (not recorded which). Sequences were obtained from whole blood. This CDR3 is CASSDGGFQPQHF. DNA of the CDR3: TGTGCCAGCAGTGACGGGGGGTTTCAGCCCCAGCATTTT.